The source of this T cell receptor (beta chain) is a study of blood T cell repertoires in COVID-19. About the research overall: The origin of the acute and convalescent COVID-19 samples was the United States, Italy and Spain. T cells, B-cell-depleted T cells, or PBMCs supplied cDNA or gDNA.

Authors' processing steps: Estimation of nucleated cell counts was performed using reference gene primer amplification. Sequencing was performed with immunoSEQ multiplex PCR; in TCRdb, only in-frame clones are kept and a portion is missing. V, J and clone size reflect that table, while D and trimming were determined from the DNA. The data contain over 85,000 clones, about 85% of them singletons. The CDR3 length is 16 residues. The V and J ends lost 4 bases and 0 bases, in that order; junction bases with no gene match: 6. CDR1 and CDR2 (germline): SGDLS, YYNGEE. This clone was detected only a few times.

This receptor was obtained from a man at least 80 years old with acute or convalescent COVID-19. The sequenced sample consisted of peripheral blood. J is TRBJ1-1 and V is TRBV9; 10 positions agree with TRBD1. The CDR3 nucleotides read TGTGCCAGCAGCATCGGACAGGGGGGCTTGAACACTGAAGCTTTCTTT. The encoded protein is CASSIGQGGLNTEAFF.